This T cell receptor (beta chain) was captured in a study of shared clonotypes between healthy human individuals. Healthy HIV-negative adults without recent acute infections or vaccinations served as donors. Only Caucasian adults living in Nashville, Tennessee served as donors. Some clones are missing from TCRdb's copy, which holds only in-frame ones; the method was immunoSEQ multiplex PCR. Here the sample spans approximately 530,000 clones, about 96% being singletons. Germline V gives CDR1 LNHDA, CDR2 SQIVND (reference sequence). Trimming stripped 9 bases from V and 0 bases from J, with 15 bases between. This CDR3 has 16 residues.

Sample: naive CD4+ T cells sorted from blood. Subset in this sample: CD45RA+ positively selected. J is TRBJ2-6 and V is TRBV19; D is perhaps TRBD1 (5 bases). This TCR derives from a woman aged 30 to 39 in good health. The CDR3: CASGQGRYSGANVLTF. CDR3 in DNA: TGTGCCAGCGGTCAGGGTCGGTACTCTGGGGCCAACGTCCTGACTTTC.